Listed below are T cell receptor beta chains from one sample, sequenced in a study of blood T cell repertoires in COVID-19. Method: immunoSEQ multiplex PCR; TCRdb's copy keeps in-frame clones and lacks some. The repertoire consists of approximately 110,000 clones, with about 80% occurring once and the leading ten covering 6% to 7%. Sequencing was carried out using peripheral blood. The receptors come from a woman aged 45-65 years with acute or convalescent COVID-19. Both conserved end residues are part of each CDR3. A D gene is named only where the DNA matches it firmly. A clone size is listed for some rows: how often the clone was seen (once, few, many), or a class if it is expanded.

D gene	V gene	J gene	clone size	CDR3 protein	CDR3 DNA
-	TRBV12-3/TRBV12-4	TRBJ2-1	-	CASRPDSYNEQFF	TGTGCCAGCAGGCCCGACAGTTACAATGAGCAGTTCTTC
-	TRBV19	TRBJ2-7	-	CASTSTGSYEQYF	TGTGCCAGTACCTCTACAGGCTCCTACGAGCAGTACTTC
TRBD1	TRBV6-5	TRBJ1-4	-	CASSPWGQGNEKLFF	TGTGCCAGCAGTCCGTGGGGACAGGGGAATGAAAAACTGTTTTTT
-	TRBV7-2	TRBJ1-2	once	CASSLSLAVYGYTF	TGTGCCAGCAGCTTATCCCTGGCCGTTTATGGCTACACCTTC
TRBD2	TRBV3-1/TRBV3-2	TRBJ2-5	-	CASSGLAGQETQYF	TGTGCCAGCAGCGGACTAGCGGGGCAAGAGACCCAGTACTTC
TRBD1	TRBV4-2	TRBJ1-6	-	CASSQEDRGRFSSPLHF	TGTGCCAGCAGCCAAGAGGACAGGGGGAGGTTTAGTTCACCCCTCCACTTT
TRBD1	TRBV28	TRBJ2-7	-	CASSLRDSQVSEQYF	TGTGCCAGCAGTTTAAGGGACAGCCAGGTGAGCGAGCAGTACTTC
TRBD1	TRBV6-5	TRBJ1-5	few	CASSFGTGRNQPQHF	TGTGCCAGCAGTTTCGGGACAGGCCGCAATCAGCCCCAGCATTTT
-	TRBV5-6	TRBJ2-7	-	CASSSSSYEQYF	TGTGCCAGCAGCTCCAGCTCCTACGAGCAGTACTTC
TRBD1	TRBV2	TRBJ1-2	few	CASSLTTGDYGYTF	TGTGCCAGCAGTTTAACTACAGGGGACTATGGCTACACCTTC
TRBD2	TRBV3-1/TRBV3-2	TRBJ2-7	-	CASSLERGVREQYF	TGTGCCAGCAGCCTGGAGCGGGGGGTGAGAGAGCAGTACTTC
-	TRBV3-1/TRBV3-2	TRBJ2-3	-	CASSQDLSVADTQYF	TGTGCCAGCAGCCAAGACCTTAGCGTGGCAGATACGCAGTATTTT
-	TRBV5-1	TRBJ1-6	once	CASSLADGLSYNSPLHF	TGCGCCAGCAGCTTGGCCGACGGACTCTCCTATAATTCACCCCTCCACTTT
-	TRBV5-5	TRBJ2-2	-	CASSRDLGGSGELFF	TGTGCCAGCAGCCGAGACCTAGGCGGGTCTGGGGAGCTGTTTTTT
TRBD2	TRBV30	TRBJ2-7	few	CAWSASGVYEQYF	TGTGCCTGGAGTGCCAGCGGGGTCTACGAGCAGTACTTC
TRBD2	TRBV4-2	TRBJ2-1	-	CASSQETSGGAGQFF	TGTGCCAGCAGCCAAGAGACTAGCGGGGGGGCAGGGCAGTTCTTC
TRBD1	TRBV6-1	TRBJ1-2	-	CASSGGQGTRGYGYTF	TGTGCCAGCAGTGGGGGACAGGGGACAAGGGGCTATGGCTACACCTTC
TRBD1	TRBV18	TRBJ2-7	-	CASSPRTGFNEQYF	TGTGCCAGCTCACCTCGGACAGGGTTCAACGAGCAGTACTTC
TRBD1	TRBV25-1	TRBJ1-6	-	CASSDPGQGEEALHF	TGTGCCAGCAGTGACCCGGGACAGGGTGAGGAGGCCCTCCACTTT
TRBD1	TRBV12-5	TRBJ1-2	-	CASGTDREASYTF	TGTGCTAGTGGCACCGACAGGGAAGCTAGCTACACCTTC
TRBD2	TRBV7-3	TRBJ2-1	once	CASSLNGRNEQFF	TGTGCCAGCAGCTTAAACGGGAGGAATGAGCAGTTCTTC
-	TRBV9	TRBJ1-2	once	CASSSEPGFRGYTF	TGTGCCAGCAGCTCAGAGCCGGGTTTTAGGGGCTACACCTTC
-	TRBV5-1	TRBJ2-5	-	CASSSGLLQETQYF	TGCGCCAGCAGCTCGGGACTCCTACAAGAGACCCAGTACTTC
-	TRBV7-2	TRBJ1-1	-	CASSLVTQRAFF	TGTGCCAGCAGCTTAGTTACACAGAGAGCTTTCTTT
-	TRBV3-1/TRBV3-2	TRBJ1-1	few	CASTSQGGGNTEAFF	TGTGCCAGCACCTCTCAGGGAGGGGGGAACACTGAAGCTTTCTTT
-	TRBV5-4	TRBJ2-3	-	CASSIDGGGRQDTQYF	TGTGCCAGCAGCATCGATGGAGGCGGGCGTCAAGATACGCAGTATTTT
-	TRBV6-2/TRBV6-3	TRBJ2-7	-	CASSYRAGSYEQYF	TGTGCCAGCAGTTACAGGGCGGGGTCGTACGAGCAGTACTTC
-	TRBV6-1	TRBJ1-2	once	CASSEALGPYGYTF	TGTGCCAGCAGTGAAGCGCTAGGCCCCTATGGCTACACCTTC
-	TRBV10-3	TRBJ1-2	-	CAISEGAGRGDYGYTF	TGTGCCATCAGTGAGGGTGCGGGGAGGGGAGACTATGGCTACACCTTC
-	TRBV19	TRBJ2-3	-	CATGSGTDTQYF	TGTGCCACGGGAAGTGGCACAGATACGCAGTATTTT
-	TRBV5-5	TRBJ1-2	few	CASSFGTGIYGYTF	TGTGCCAGCAGCTTTGGGACTGGAATATATGGCTACACCTTC
-	TRBV2	TRBJ2-7	-	CASSDPEGEQYF	TGTGCCAGCAGCGATCCGGAGGGCGAGCAGTACTTC
-	TRBV2	TRBJ2-1	-	CASSFSGTGVYSNEQFF	TGTGCCAGCAGCTTCAGTGGTACCGGGGTCTATAGCAATGAGCAGTTCTTC
TRBD1	TRBV2	TRBJ2-2	-	CASRGQDPNTGELFF	TGTGCCAGCCGAGGACAGGACCCGAACACCGGGGAGCTGTTTTTT
-	TRBV2	TRBJ2-7	once	CASSPQAFSYEQYF	TGTGCCAGCAGTCCACAGGCCTTCTCCTACGAGCAGTACTTC
-	TRBV5-4	TRBJ1-1	-	CASSLTVNTEAFF	TGTGCCAGCAGCTTGACGGTGAACACTGAAGCTTTCTTT
-	TRBV7-3	TRBJ2-5	-	CASSLTAQETQYF	TGTGCCAGCAGCTTGACAGCTCAAGAGACCCAGTACTTC
-	TRBV15	TRBJ1-3	-	CATNSAEDGNTIYF	TGTGCCACCAATTCGGCAGAGGATGGAAACACCATATATTTT